The 31 T cell receptor beta chains in this list originate from one sample, sequenced in a study of molecular identifiers for immune sequencing clone quantification. TCRdb reanalysed the PCR reads using MiXCR and keeps one entry per CDR3 protein. The sample has roughly 630,000 distinct CDR3 sequences; around 25% are singletons. Source material: naive CD8+ T cells from blood, with Jurkat cell RNA spiked in. Subset indicated: FACS-sorted CD8+CD4-CCR7+CD45RA+ naive T cells. The receptors were gathered from a human donor in good health. Some libraries in this study had Jurkat cell RNA spiked in.

A note on this clonotype: This may be a read error, as it is one base from a much larger clone. The chain uses TRBV7-2 and TRBJ2-3; no reliable D call. The CDR3 consists of 13 residues. Germline loops: CDR1 SGHTA, CDR2 FQGNSA. V shed 6 bases and J shed 3 bases, with 10 bases lying between them. CDR3 sequence (DNA): TGTGCCAGCAGACTCATTGGTACAGATACGCAGTATTTT. Translating gives CASRLIGTDTQYF.

This clonotype was recorded at least ten times. CDR3 coding DNA: TGTGCCAGCAGCTTGGGGGGTCCCACCTACGAGCAGTACTTC. It translates to CASSLGGPTYEQYF. This chain joins TRBV27 and TRBJ2-7, with D perhaps TRBD2 (6 bases). V gave up 6 bases and J gave up 2 bases, with 14 bases separating them. CDR1 and CDR2 from the germline V gene are MNHEY and SMNVEV (reference sequence). This CDR3 has 14 amino acids.

This clonotype was recorded at least ten times. The rearrangement uses TRBV2 and TRBJ2-5; TRBD2 is a possible D gene (5 bases). V dropped 7 bases and J dropped 2 bases, with 20 bases sitting between them. From germline, CDR1 is SNHLY and CDR2 FYNNEI. The CDR3 runs to 16 residues. CDR3 amino acids: CASTRSLEVPQETQYF. In nucleotides, the CDR3 is TGTGCCAGCACCCGAAGTTTGGAGGTCCCACAAGAGACCCAGTACTTC. Full variable domain (rest looked up from reference TRBV2 and TRBJ2-5): EPEVTQTPSHQVTQMGQEVILRCVPISNHLYFYWYRQILGQKVEFLVSFYNNEISEKSEIFDDQFSVERPDGSNFTLKIRSTKLEDSAMYFCASTRSLEVPQETQYFGPGTRLLVL.

This chain connects TRBV5-5 to TRBJ2-1; D possibly corresponds to TRBD1 (5 bases). Trimming cost V 2 bases and J 1 base, with 16 bases left between them. Looked up from germline, CDR1 is SGHKS and CDR2 is YYEKEE (reference sequence). The CDR3 is 17 amino acids. CDR3 loop: CASSLSRAYGSYNEQFF. The DNA for the CDR3 is TGTGCCAGCAGCTTATCCAGGGCCTATGGATCCTACAATGAGCAGTTCTTC.

At least ten counts were recorded for this clonotype. The chain recombines TRBV5-6 with TRBJ2-7; 7 bases align to TRBD2. The CDR3 is 15 residues long. Germline V gene lookup returns CDR1 SGHDT and CDR2 YYEEEE. After removal of 4 bases from V and 6 bases from J, the junction contained 13 bases not matched to a gene. CDR3 sequence: CASSQTSQPGSEQYF. CDR3 nucleotide sequence: TGTGCCAGCAGCCAGACTAGCCAGCCCGGCAGCGAGCAGTACTTC.

This clonotype was counted at least ten times. V usage is TRBV29-1 and J usage is TRBJ2-2; D possibly uses TRBD1 or TRBD2 (6 bases each). Trimming took off 4 bases at V and 6 bases at J, with 15 bases between the two ends. The CDR3 has 14 amino acids. Germline lookup yields CDR1 SQVTM and CDR2 ANQGSEA. The CDR3 region has the DNA TGCAGCGTTGTCGGGTCCGGGGGCGCCGGGGAGCTGTTTTTT. Amino acids: CSVVGSGGAGELFF.

This clonotype was counted ten times or more. The chain is built from TRBV7-2 and TRBJ2-1; 11 bases match TRBD2. V trimming: 5 bases; J trimming: 10 bases; junction bases outside the gene matches: 7. Germline V lookup: CDR1 SGHTA, CDR2 FQGNSA. The CDR3 sequence is 14 residues long. DNA of the CDR3: TGTGCCAGCAGCGAAGTGACTAGCGGGGAAGAGCAGTTCTTC. Amino acid sequence: CASSEVTSGEEQFF. Full variable domain (outside the CDR3, taken from reference TRBV7-2 and TRBJ2-1): GAGVSQSPSNKVTEKGKDVELRCDPISGHTALYWYRQSLGQGLEFLIYFQGNSAPDKSGLPSDRFSAERTGGSVSTLTIQRTQQEDSAVYLCASSEVTSGEEQFFGPGTRLTVL.

This chain links TRBV7-9 with TRBJ2-7; no clear D gene. V was cut by 5 bases and J by 3 bases, with 11 bases left in between. This CDR3 is 13 amino acids long. Per germline, CDR1 SEHNR and CDR2 FQNEAQ (reference sequence). CDR3 DNA sequence: TGTGCCAGCAGCGCCTCTGCGGTCTACGAGCAGTACTTC. This gives the protein CASSASAVYEQYF. The full variable domain, its missing parts supplied by reference TRBV7-9 and TRBJ2-7, is DTGVSQNPRHKITKRGQNVTFRCDPISEHNRLYWYRQTLGQGPEFLTYFQNEAQLEKSRLLSDRFSAERPKGSFSTLEIQRTEQGDSAMYLCASSASAVYEQYFGPGTRLTVT.

The V gene is TRBV4-3, the J gene TRBJ2-1, with D perhaps matching TRBD1 (6 bases). Per germline, CDR1 LGHNA and CDR2 YSLEER. Between the trimmed V and J ends, which lost 2 bases and 10 bases, there was a span of 15 bases. The CDR3 has 14 amino acids. CDR3 sequence (DNA): TGCGCCAGCAGCCAATGCCCAGGGGCACCCGAGCAGTTCTTC. Translated: CASSQCPGAPEQFF.

Worth noting for this clonotype: A much larger clone sits a single nucleotide away, making a read error possible. The gene calls are TRBV20-1 and TRBJ2-7, with 12 bases matching TRBD2. Germline CDR1 and CDR2: DFQATT and SNEGSKA (reference sequence). The CDR3 is made up of 15 amino acids. CDR3 DNA sequence: TGCGGTGCTAGAGATGGGACTAGCGGGTCCTACGAGCAGTACTTC. Amino acid sequence: CGARDGTSGSYEQYF.

The table lists this clonotype with a few counts. Being one base from a much bigger clone, this may be a read error. This chain connects TRBV5-4 to TRBJ2-3; TRBD2 matches at 7 bases. Germline-derived CDR1 and CDR2 are SGHNT and YYREEE (reference sequence). This CDR3 is built from 15 residues. In nucleotides, the CDR3 is TGTGCCGGCAGTTTGCTAGCGGCCGGCACAGATACGCAGTATTTT. It translates to CAGSLLAAGTDTQYF.

Many counts were recorded for this clonotype. The V gene is TRBV7-6, the J gene TRBJ2-5; 9 bases are a match to TRBD2. The V gene end was trimmed by 5 bases and the J gene end by 3 bases; junction bases not matched to a gene: 4. Germline values: CDR1 SGHVS, CDR2 FNYEAQ. CDR3 length equals 14 residues. The CDR3 loop is CASSPSGIEETQYF. The CDR3 DNA follows: TGTGCCAGCAGCCCTAGCGGGATCGAAGAGACCCAGTACTTC.

This clonotype was seen at least ten times. The chain joins TRBV27 to TRBJ2-7, with no clear D. V was clipped by 5 bases and J by 6 bases, with 11 bases between them. Looked up from germline, CDR1 is MNHEY and CDR2 is SMNVEV (reference sequence). The CDR3 is made up of 12 amino acids. CDR3 region: CASSHTPAEQYF. The CDR3 DNA reads as TGTGCCAGCAGTCATACCCCGGCCGAGCAGTACTTC.

V gene TRBV7-9 combines with J gene TRBJ1-2; D gene ambiguous. Between the trimmed V and J ends, which lost 6 bases and 4 bases, there was a span of 18 bases. Per the germline V gene, CDR1 is SEHNR and CDR2 is FQNEAQ (reference sequence). The CDR3 has 15 amino acids. The CDR3 DNA reads as TGTGCCAGCAGTCCCCCCGGCGGTGTCAGCTATGGCTACACCTTC. Translating it yields CASSPPGGVSYGYTF.

This clonotype was seen repeatedly, ten times or more. This sequence joins TRBV12-5 and TRBJ2-5; the match to TRBD1 covers 11 bases. This CDR3 is built from 15 residues. Germline values: CDR1 LGHNT, CDR2 FRNRAP. J gave up 3 bases and V 6 bases, and 6 bases lay outside the gene matches. The CDR3 sequence is CASGSGTGGKETQYF. For the CDR3, the DNA is TGTGCTAGTGGATCCGGGACAGGGGGTAAAGAGACCCAGTACTTC.

The V and J genes are TRBV4-1 and TRBJ2-7; TRBD1 matches at 10 bases. This CDR3 has 16 residues. Trimming took 2 bases from V and 1 from J; bases not matched to a gene: 5. CDR1 and CDR2 from the germline V gene are MGHRA and YSYEKL. The DNA for the CDR3 is TGCGCCAGCAGCCAACTGGGACAGGGGACTTCCTACGAGCAGTACTTC. This codes for CASSQLGQGTSYEQYF.

In its sample, this clonotype was seen many times. This chain joins TRBV29-1 and TRBJ2-6; no clear D. V was clipped by 2 bases and J by 2 bases, with 7 bases between them. The germline gives CDR1 SQVTM, CDR2 ANQGSEA. The CDR3 length is 14 residues. CDR3 in amino acids: CSVEWPPGANVLTF. Written as DNA, the CDR3 is TGCAGCGTTGAATGGCCGCCTGGGGCCAACGTCCTGACTTTC.

On this clonotype itself: This may stem from a read error, because a much larger clone lies one nucleotide away. V and J are TRBV5-1 and TRBJ1-1; the D gene is possibly TRBD1 (6 bases). In germline, CDR1 is SGHRS, CDR2 YFSETQ. This CDR3 is built from 15 residues. Trimming pared 4 bases from V and 3 bases from J, leaving 16 bases between. CDR3 amino acids: CASSPAGVSDTEAFF. CDR3 DNA sequence: TGCGCCAGCAGCCCGGCAGGGGTTTCGGACACTGAAGCTTTCTTT.

Comment on this clonotype: A much larger clone lies one base from this, so it may be a read error. The rearrangement uses TRBV19 and TRBJ1-1, with D unclear. Between the trimmed V and J ends, which lost 7 bases and 4 bases, there was a span of 13 bases. The CDR3 totals 13 residues. Germline assignment: CDR1 LNHDA and CDR2 SQIVND (reference sequence). CDR3 region: CASKPPGSTEAFF. The CDR3 DNA reads as TGTGCCAGTAAACCACCCGGGAGCACTGAAGCTTTCTTT.

This clonotype has at least ten counts. The CDR3 bases are TGTGCCACCGGACGACAGGGGGCGAAGGATAATGAGCAGTTCTTC. Protein: CATGRQGAKDNEQFF. This rearrangement joins TRBV24-1 to TRBJ2-1, with TRBD1 matching 10 bases. Germline CDR1 KGHDR, CDR2 SFDVKD. V lost 9 bases and J lost 7; bases outside the gene matches: 11. The CDR3 spans 15 residues.

This clonotype showed up just a few times. V and J are TRBV19 and TRBJ1-1; TRBD1 might be the D (6 bases). Trimming took 4 bases from V and 2 from J, leaving 14 bases between them. Germline assignment: CDR1 LNHDA and CDR2 SQIVND (reference sequence). The CDR3 totals 15 residues. In DNA form, the CDR3 reads TGTGCCAGTAGTACCGTCCCGGGACATAACACTGAAGCTTTCTTT. Translation gives CASSTVPGHNTEAFF.

This clonotype has a count of ten or more. The V gene is TRBV7-9, the J gene TRBJ2-5; no firm D call. V was clipped by 3 bases and J by 4 bases, with 12 bases between them. Germline values: CDR1 SEHNR, CDR2 FQNEAQ (reference sequence). This CDR3 contains 14 residues. CDR3 sequence (DNA): TGTGCCAGCAGCTTCGGTCAGCTCGGAGAGACCCAGTACTTC. It yields the protein CASSFGQLGETQYF.

This clonotype was counted many times. The chain couples TRBV14 to TRBJ2-7; TRBD2 matches 13 bases. There are 17 residues in the CDR3. The V gene end was trimmed by 3 bases and the J gene end by 5 bases; junction bases not matched to a gene: 10. Germline assignment: CDR1 SGHDN and CDR2 FVKESK. The CDR3 DNA sequence: TGTGCCAGCAGCCACCGCCCTCGACTAGCGGGGGGTAACGAGCAGTACTTC. Amino acids: CASSHRPRLAGGNEQYF.

This clonotype has a single count. This chain connects TRBV29-1 to TRBJ2-3; the D is unclear. The germline gives CDR1 SQVTM, CDR2 ANQGSEA. The CDR3 covers 16 residues. The ends were cut back, 4 bases at V and 6 bases at J, with 23 bases in the middle. This CDR3 is CSVVNPRSTKHDTQYF. In DNA, the CDR3 is TGCAGCGTTGTGAATCCGCGATCGACCAAGCATGATACGCAGTATTTT.

This clonotype occurred a few times. The CDR3 nucleotides are TGTGCCAGCAGTTCATACCTCCAGGGGTATGAGCAGTTCTTC. Its translation is CASSSYLQGYEQFF. The V gene is TRBV12-3 or TRBV12-4, the J gene TRBJ2-1, with D possibly being TRBD1 (6 bases). The CDR3 length is 14 residues. Trimming removed 4 bases from V and 8 bases from J, with 15 bases in between.

This clonotype showed up just a few times. The CDR3, as DNA: TGTGCCAGCAGCCCCCCCATTTCAGGGACAGCTGATTTTGCGCAGTATTTT. Amino acids: CASSPPISGTADFAQYF. This chain links TRBV7-9 with TRBJ2-3, with TRBD1 matching 7 bases. Germline V CDR1 and CDR2: SEHNR, FQNEAQ (reference sequence). The CDR3 totals 17 residues. The J segment lost 10 bases and the V segment lost 5 bases, leaving 21 bases of the junction unmatched.

This clonotype appeared a few times. CDR3 protein: CASGDTYEQYF. The CDR3 nucleotides are TGCGCCAGCGGGGACACCTACGAGCAGTACTTC. The chain carries TRBV5-1 and TRBJ2-7, with a weak D call TRBD1 (6 bases). CDR1 SGHRS and CDR2 YFSETQ come from the germline V gene. V was pared by 7 bases and J by 2 bases, with 7 bases between. This CDR3 is built from 11 residues.

The chain employs TRBV7-9 and TRBJ2-7; 7 bases fit TRBD2. Germline CDR1 reads SEHNR; CDR2 reads FQNEAQ (reference sequence). This CDR3 region has 14 residues. V was clipped by 3 bases and J by 5 bases; unmatched bases: 7. CDR3 in DNA: TGTGCCAGCAGCTTCCCCGGGACTACGGACGAGCAGTACTTC. Translated: CASSFPGTTDEQYF.

This clonotype was seen a few times. The rearrangement uses TRBV6-2 or TRBV6-3 and TRBJ1-1; D is uncertain. The germline V gene has CDR1 MNHEY and CDR2 SVGEGT. Trimming left V 7 bases short and J 8 bases short, with 14 bases between. CDR3 length equals 12 residues. Here the CDR3 reads CASTPGSFEAFF. The CDR3 DNA reads as TGTGCCAGCACCCCCGGGAGTTTCGAAGCTTTCTTT.

This clonotype occurred many times. The rearrangement uses TRBV29-1 and TRBJ2-7; TRBD1 is a possible D gene (7 bases). The CDR3 is made up of 13 amino acids. Germline values: CDR1 SQVTM, CDR2 ANQGSEA. The germline V and J ends were trimmed by 6 bases and 2 bases, with 14 bases remaining between them. DNA of the CDR3: TGCAGCGTGGGGGGACAGAGCCCCTACGAGCAGTACTTC. Translation: CSVGGQSPYEQYF.

The chain recombines TRBV2 with TRBJ2-3; no firm D call. The CDR3 loop spans 13 amino acids. V lost 1 base, J lost 5 bases, and 7 bases lay in between. Germline V CDR1 and CDR2: SNHLY, FYNNEI. For the CDR3, the DNA is TGTGCCAGCAGTGAAGTGGTGGGAGATACGCAGTATTTT. Protein: CASSEVVGDTQYF.